These 15 T cell receptor beta chains share one sample of origin, sequenced in a study of T cells in Graves' hyperthyroidism and ophthalmopathy. Amplification of TCR beta CDR3 regions used RNA as the template. TCR CDR3 underwent first-round RT-PCR with the HTBI primer set. TCRdb reprocessed the multiplex PCR reads with MiXCR, giving one entry per CDR3 protein. The table lists hundreds of thousands of distinct CDR3 sequences, just under 20% of them singletons. The sequencing sample was made of blood. These receptors originate from a man between 40 and 49 years old with Graves' ophthalmopathy.

This clonotype was recorded many times. The rearrangement joins TRBV30 to TRBJ2-7; D remains ambiguous. With 2 bases removed from V and 3 bases from J, the gap between germline ends came to 20 bases. CDR1 and CDR2 (germline): GTSNPN, SVGIG (reference sequence). The CDR3 covers 16 residues. CDR3 in amino acids: CAWSTPHGRRFYEQYF. DNA of the CDR3: TGTGCCTGGAGTACCCCTCATGGGCGGCGATTCTACGAGCAGTACTTC.

The gene calls are TRBV11-1 and TRBJ1-2; unclear D gene. V shed 5 bases and J shed 7 bases, with 11 bases lying between them. CDR1 SGHAT and CDR2 FQDESV come from the germline V gene (reference sequence). The CDR3 contains 12 residues. The chain's CDR3 is CASSQTWGGYTF. Here the CDR3 DNA reads TGTGCCAGCAGCCAGACCTGGGGTGGCTACACCTTC.

This clonotype was seen more than once but under ten times. The genes are TRBV29-1 and TRBJ1-2; D unresolved. Trimming left V 4 bases short and J 8 bases short, with 17 bases between. Germline V lookup: CDR1 SQVTM, CDR2 ANQGSEA. The CDR3 is made up of 13 amino acids. The CDR3 nucleotides read TGCAGCGTTGGGCAGCGGGCCCTTCTGGGCTACACCTTC. Translating gives CSVGQRALLGYTF.

This clonotype was seen only a few times. Since a much larger clone is just one base distant, this may be a read error. The V and J genes are TRBV7-9 and TRBJ2-7; D remains unclear. From germline, CDR1 is SEHNR and CDR2 FQNEAQ (reference sequence). The CDR3 sequence is 11 residues long. This CDR3 is CANSSRDEQYF. The DNA for the CDR3 is TGTGCCAACAGCTCCCGGGACGAGCAGTACTTC.

This chain joins TRBV2 and TRBJ2-4; no firm D call. Germline V lookup: CDR1 SNHLY, CDR2 FYNNEI. The CDR3 is 10 amino acids. Trimming took 8 bases from V and 11 from J, leaving 10 bases between them. DNA for the CDR3: TGTGCCAGCGAACGAACCGTTCAGTACTTC. It yields the protein CASERTVQYF.

This clonotype was observed a handful of times. The chain recombines TRBV6-5 with TRBJ1-1; D remains unclear. V lost 0 bases to trimming and J lost 5 bases, with 13 bases between them. This CDR3 is built from 15 residues. Germline-derived CDR1 and CDR2 are MNHEY and SVGAGI. The CDR3 DNA reads as TGTGCCAGCAGTTACTCGATTTCTTCGGCTACTGAAGCTTTCTTT. Translation: CASSYSISSATEAFF.

With regard to this clonotype: This may come from a read error, since a much larger clone is one base off. The chain links TRBV28 to TRBJ2-5; D is possibly TRBD1 (6 bases). Germline values: CDR1 MDHEN, CDR2 SYDVKM. V was shortened by 4 bases and J by 10 bases, with 31 bases between the two germline ends. This CDR3 comprises 18 residues. CDR3 residues: CASSSLTTRVGALGIQYF. In nucleotides, the CDR3 is TGTGCCAGCAGTTCACTGACGACAAGGGTGGGGGCCCTGGGGATCCAGTACTTC.

This clonotype showed up many times. The chain carries TRBV5-1 and TRBJ2-3; D gene unclear. The germline V gene encodes CDR1 SGHRS and CDR2 YFSETQ. The CDR3 has 14 residues. V shed 0 bases and J shed 1 base, with 6 bases lying between them. This CDR3 reads CASSLVIGTDTQYF. CDR3 nucleotides: TGCGCCAGCAGCTTGGTTATAGGCACAGATACGCAGTATTTT.

In this sample, this clonotype turned up a few times. The chain couples TRBV5-1 to TRBJ2-3; the D gene is possibly TRBD1 (7 bases). CDR1 and CDR2 (germline): SGHRS, YFSETQ. The V end was cut by 0 bases, the J end by 2 bases, with 13 bases between. The length of the CDR3 is 16 residues. CDR3 sequence reads: CASSLGQGGYTDTQYF. CDR3 DNA sequence: TGCGCCAGCAGCTTGGGGCAGGGGGGATACACAGATACGCAGTATTTT.

This clonotype was counted a few times. The chain's CDR3 is CASSTYPGGTGELFF. DNA of the CDR3: TGTGCCAGCAGTACCTACCCAGGGGGCACCGGGGAGCTGTTTTTT. This sequence joins TRBV7-3 and TRBJ2-2; 7 nucleotides align to TRBD1. CDR3 size: 15 residues. Germline CDR1 reads SGHTA; CDR2 reads FQGTGA. The V gene end was trimmed by 6 bases and the J gene end by 4 bases; junction bases not matched to a gene: 8.

In its sample, this clonotype was seen many times. The gene calls are TRBV7-2 and TRBJ2-7; D gene uncertain. With 1 base removed from V and 5 bases from J, the gap between germline ends came to 9 bases. CDR1 is SGHTA, CDR2 FQGNSA, per germline. The CDR3 has 13 amino acids. DNA for the CDR3: TGTGCCAGCAGCTTAGTTTTCGTCCACGAGCAGTACTTC. It translates to CASSLVFVHEQYF.

This clonotype was seen a handful of times. The genes are TRBV6-5 and TRBJ2-3; the match to TRBD2 covers 14 bases. Germline CDR1 and CDR2: MNHEY and SVGAGI. J was trimmed by 0 bases and V by 2 bases; bases with no gene match: 7. This CDR3 has 19 residues. CDR3 coding DNA: TGTGCCAGCAGTTACGGGACTAGCGGGAGTTTGGGGAGCACAGATACGCAGTATTTT. Its translation is CASSYGTSGSLGSTDTQYF.

This clonotype occurred many times. The V call is TRBV7-3, the J call TRBJ2-2; 8 nucleotides align to TRBD2. The CDR3 extends over 16 amino acids. The germline gives CDR1 SGHTA, CDR2 FQGTGA. J was trimmed by 4 bases and V by 5 bases; bases with no gene match: 9. DNA for the CDR3: TGTGCCAGCAGCAAACACCTCGGGAGGGCCACCGGGGAGCTGTTTTTT. Amino acids: CASSKHLGRATGELFF.

This clonotype was observed many times. V gene TRBV7-2 combines with J gene TRBJ1-1; D ambiguous. Germline CDR1 and CDR2: SGHTA and FQGNSA. The CDR3 is made up of 13 amino acids. The germline V and J ends were trimmed by 1 base and 11 bases, with 14 bases remaining between them. This CDR3 is CASSLVWANRAFF. For the CDR3, the DNA is TGTGCCAGCAGCTTAGTGTGGGCAAATAGGGCTTTCTTT.

This clonotype was picked up many times. The chain couples TRBV28 to TRBJ2-7, with 16 positions matching TRBD2. Germline V lookup: CDR1 MDHEN, CDR2 SYDVKM. CDR3 size: 19 residues. Trimming took 7 bases from V and 3 from J; bases not matched to a gene: 15. The CDR3 loop is CASISAGTSGRAAGYEQYF. CDR3 DNA sequence: TGTGCCAGCATCTCCGCCGGGACTAGCGGGAGGGCCGCCGGCTACGAGCAGTACTTC.